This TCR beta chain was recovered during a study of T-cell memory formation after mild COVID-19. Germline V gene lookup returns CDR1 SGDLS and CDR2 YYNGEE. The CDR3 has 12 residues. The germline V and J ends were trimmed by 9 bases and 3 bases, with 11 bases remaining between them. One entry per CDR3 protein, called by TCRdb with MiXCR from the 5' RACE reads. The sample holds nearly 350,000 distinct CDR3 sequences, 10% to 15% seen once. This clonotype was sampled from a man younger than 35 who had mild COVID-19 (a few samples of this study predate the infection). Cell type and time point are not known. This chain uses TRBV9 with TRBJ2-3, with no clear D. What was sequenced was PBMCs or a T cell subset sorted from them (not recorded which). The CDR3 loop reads CAILRATDTQYF. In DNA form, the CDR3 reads TGTGCCATCCTACGGGCTACAGATACGCAGTATTTT.